These 18 T cell receptor beta chains were all obtained from the same sample, sequenced in a study of shared clonotypes between healthy human individuals. TCRdb's table, derived via immunoSEQ multiplex PCR, lists solely in-frame clones and lacks some. The sample carries approximately 100,000 clones, approximately 70% recorded once. Sequencing was carried out using memory CD8+ T cells sorted from blood. Subset in this sample: CD45RO+ cells pooled with CCR7-negative TemRA cells. These receptors all stem from a young woman in good health.

This chain connects TRBV6-4 to TRBJ2-2; 10 nucleotides align to TRBD2. Germline V gene data show CDR1 as MRHNA and CDR2 as SNTAGT. V trimming: 3 bases; J trimming: 3 bases; junction bases outside the gene matches: 7. The CDR3 runs to 17 residues. CDR3 protein: CASSEVEREGHTGELFF. CDR3 bases: TGTGCCAGCAGTGAAGTCGAGCGGGAGGGCCACACCGGGGAGCTGTTTTTT.

This clone was observed a few times. The rearrangement links TRBV2 to TRBJ2-5; 8 nucleotides match TRBD2. V lost 3 bases and J lost 1; bases outside the gene matches: 4. The CDR3 has 15 residues. Germline lookup yields CDR1 SNHLY and CDR2 FYNNEI. The CDR3 DNA follows: TGTGCCAGCAGTGATATAGCGGGATTCCAAGAGACCCAGTACTTC. Encoded protein: CASSDIAGFQETQYF.

This chain connects TRBV4-1 to TRBJ2-7; 8 bases are a match to TRBD2. CDR3 size: 14 residues. CDR1 is MGHRA and CDR2 is YSYEKL in the germline V gene. J gave up 5 bases and V 5 bases, and 8 bases lay outside the gene matches. This CDR3 reads CASSGTGGVHEQYF. The CDR3 coding sequence is TGCGCCAGCAGCGGAACGGGAGGGGTGCACGAGCAGTACTTC.

This clone was counted once. This sample also contains other DNA sequences that code for the same CDR3. The rearrangement uses TRBV9 and TRBJ2-5; D is undetermined. Trimming took 0 bases from V and 4 from J, leaving 10 bases between them. This CDR3 has 14 residues. In germline, CDR1 is SGDLS, CDR2 YYNGEE. This CDR3 is CASSVGGSGETQYF. CDR3 bases: TGTGCCAGCAGCGTAGGCGGTTCCGGAGAGACCCAGTACTTC.

The chain links TRBV6-5 to TRBJ2-6; no definite D call. The CDR3 spans 13 residues. The V end was cut by 2 bases, the J end by 4 bases, with 3 bases between. Germline CDR1 reads MNHEY; CDR2 reads SVGAGI. DNA for the CDR3: TGTGCCAGCAGTTACACCGGGGCCAACGTCCTGACTTTC. This gives the protein CASSYTGANVLTF.

CDR3 in amino acids: CASSNKGEQYF. The CDR3 DNA reads TGTGCCAGCAGTAATAAAGGAGAGCAGTACTTC. The V gene is TRBV6-5, the J gene TRBJ2-7; D is unclear. The germline gives CDR1 MNHEY, CDR2 SVGAGI. The ends were cut back, 5 bases at V and 7 bases at J, with 9 bases in the middle. The CDR3 totals 11 residues.

This sequence joins TRBV27 and TRBJ2-1, with 11 bases lining up with TRBD1. The junction had 4 bases not matched to a gene; V was cut back by 8 bases and J by 7 bases. The CDR3 has 13 amino acids. Looked up from germline, CDR1 is MNHEY and CDR2 is SMNVEV (reference sequence). CDR3 in amino acids: CASLGTGGNEQFF. The CDR3 nucleotides read TGTGCCAGCCTTGGGACAGGGGGGAATGAGCAGTTCTTC.

The chain is built from TRBV2 and TRBJ2-7; perhaps D is TRBD1 or TRBD2 (5 bases each). This CDR3 spans 13 amino acids. Germline V gene lookup returns CDR1 SNHLY and CDR2 FYNNEI. Trimming removed 4 bases at V and 3 bases at J, with 10 bases between. The CDR3 loop reads CASSGGTVYEQYF. CDR3 coding DNA: TGTGCCAGCAGTGGAGGGACCGTCTACGAGCAGTACTTC.

J is TRBJ1-5 and V is TRBV14; D remains ambiguous. With 0 bases removed from V and 4 bases from J, the gap between germline ends came to 13 bases. Germline V gives CDR1 SGHDN, CDR2 FVKESK. CDR3 size: 16 residues. The CDR3 sequence: CASSQDRGDSNQPQHF. The CDR3 DNA sequence: TGTGCCAGCAGCCAAGATCGTGGGGATTCGAATCAGCCCCAGCATTTT.

J is TRBJ1-1 and V is TRBV7-6, with a possible D match to TRBD1 (5 bases). Trimming pared 0 bases from V and 7 bases from J, leaving 9 bases between. Germline lookup yields CDR1 SGHVS and CDR2 FNYEAQ. CDR3 length: 13 residues. In nucleotides, the CDR3 is TGTGCCAGCAGCTTAGCAAATGGGGGTGAAGCTTTCTTT. Its protein product is CASSLANGGEAFF. Together with reference TRBV7-6 and TRBJ1-1, the CDR3 gives the full variable domain: GAGVSQSPRYKVTKRGQDVALRCDPISGHVSLYWYRQALGQGPEFLTYFNYEAQQDKSGLPNDRFSAERPEGSISTLTIQRTEQRDSAMYRCASSLANGGEAFFGQGTRLTVV.

This chain uses TRBV28 with TRBJ2-7; D may be TRBD1 (6 bases). In germline, CDR1 is MDHEN, CDR2 SYDVKM. The length of the CDR3 is 15 residues. V lost 6 bases and J 2 bases, leaving 17 bases between the germline ends. The CDR3 region is CASSLEGDTTYEQYF. CDR3 in DNA: TGTGCCAGCAGCTTAGAGGGGGACACTACCTACGAGCAGTACTTC.

This clone was found a few times. The CDR3 here is CATCGQGSNLYF. CDR3 DNA: TGTGCCACCTGCGGACAGGGATCCAACCTGTACTTC. V and J are TRBV19 and TRBJ2-4; 8 bases are shared with TRBD1. V dropped 10 bases and J dropped 15; count of bases not matched to a gene: 14. The CDR3 totals 12 residues. In germline, CDR1 is LNHDA, CDR2 SQIVND (reference sequence).

The chain has TRBV30 and TRBJ1-1; tentative D call: TRBD1 (5 bases). The V gene's germline CDR1 is GTSNPN and CDR2 SVGIG (reference sequence). The germline V and J ends were trimmed by 5 bases and 1 base, with 14 bases remaining between them. This CDR3 comprises 14 residues. DNA of the CDR3: TGTGCCTGGGACTCAGGGATGGGGAACACTGAAGCTTTCTTT. It translates to CAWDSGMGNTEAFF.

V gene TRBV2 combines with J gene TRBJ1-6; a weak D match, TRBD1 (6 bases). The V end lost 10 bases, the J end lost 14 bases, and 21 bases lay between the germline ends. Germline V CDR1 and CDR2: SNHLY, FYNNEI. The CDR3 totals 13 residues. CDR3 nucleotide sequence: TGTGCCACCCTCAATGATGTTACAGGGTCCCTCCACTTT. Residues: CATLNDVTGSLHF.

The gene calls are TRBV2 and TRBJ2-2; tentative D call: TRBD1 (6 bases). The CDR3 totals 14 residues. V was cut by 7 bases and J by 7 bases, with 16 bases left in between. Germline CDR1 is SNHLY and CDR2 is FYNNEI. The CDR3 bases are TGTGCCAGCACCCCCCGGGCAGGGGACGGGGAGCTGTTTTTT. Amino acid sequence: CASTPRAGDGELFF.

The chain employs TRBV5-5 and TRBJ2-7; D possibly corresponds to TRBD2 (6 bases). The CDR3 has 14 residues. The germline CDR1 and CDR2 sequences are SGHKS and YYEKEE (reference sequence). Between the trimmed V and J ends, which lost 6 bases and 2 bases, there was a span of 15 bases. The CDR3 nucleotides read TGTGCCAGCATCCCCGGGGGACGGCCCTACGAGCAGTACTTC. Residues: CASIPGGRPYEQYF.

The chain has TRBV11-1 and TRBJ2-5, with TRBD2 identical over 10 bases. The tail of the sequence fits TRBJ2-7 better, so the J call may be wrong. CDR1 and CDR2 from the germline V gene are SGHAT and FQDESV (reference sequence). This CDR3 has 16 residues. CDR3 protein: CASTISPASGSGEQYF. The CDR3 DNA reads TGTGCCAGCACCATCTCCCCCGCTAGCGGGAGTGGCGAGCAGTACTTC.

The chain recombines TRBV5-6 with TRBJ2-1, with 8 positions matching TRBD2. Germline V CDR1 and CDR2: SGHDT, YYEEEE. V trimming: 4 bases; J trimming: 4 bases; junction bases outside the gene matches: 7. This CDR3 is built from 15 residues. CDR3 sequence reads: CASSPGLGVYNEQFF. CDR3 nucleotides: TGTGCCAGCAGCCCGGGACTAGGAGTTTACAATGAGCAGTTCTTC.